This TCR beta chain stems from a study of CD8+ T cells in alopecia areata. Treatment of the sample: oral pan-JAK inhibitor, 5-10 mg twice daily. CDR3 length equals 13 residues. The germline gives CDR1 PRHDT, CDR2 FYEKMQ (reference sequence). The germline V and J ends were trimmed by 2 bases and 4 bases, with 9 bases remaining between them. Extraction of RNA preceded its reverse transcription into cDNA, which served as the sequencing template. Repertoires were generated with immunoSEQ multiplex PCR, while TCRdb's copy carries only in-frame clones and drops some. Here the sample spans 130,000 or so clones, approximately 60% being singletons. This clone appeared a few times.

Sequencing used CD4+ T cells sorted from blood, obtained at week 4, from a patient treated with tofacitinib. This TCR was recovered from a human donor with alopecia areata. The V and J genes are TRBV13 and TRBJ2-7; D gene unclear. CDR3 loop: CASSLSQFYEQYF. The DNA for the CDR3 is TGTGCCAGCAGCTTAAGTCAGTTTTACGAGCAGTACTTC.